This T cell receptor (beta chain) was documented in a study of cytomegalovirus exposure and HLA in healthy donors. Study findings and constraints: By HLA locus, TCR association rates varied in a later analysis, with DRB1 showing the most and HLA-C the fewest. A prior analysis recorded that most TCR beta V segments were productive about 87% or about 30% of the time.

The CDR3 length is 12 residues. V lost 6 bases and J 5 bases, leaving 11 bases between the germline ends. CDR1 and CDR2 (germline): SGDLS, YYNGEE. A multiplex PCR was run with 60 Vbeta primers and 13 Jbeta primers. The data were produced by immunoSEQ multiplex PCR, yet TCRdb's version contains in-frame clones alone and is incomplete. The table records about 140,000 clones, about 70% of them present only once. Comment on this clone: Antigen unknown.

The TCR originated in a man aged 40-55 years in good health and CMV-seronegative. V and J are TRBV9 and TRBJ1-1; D is unclear. The specimen was PBMCs. CDR3 coding DNA: TGTGCCAGCAACTCTCGAGAAACTGAAGCTTTCTTT. This sequence encodes CASNSRETEAFF.